Sequencing of this TCR beta chain was carried out in a study of CD8+ T cells in alopecia areata. Study background: Patients took tofacitinib for 6 to 18 months, followed by 6 drug-free months.

Germline lookup yields CDR1 LGHNA and CDR2 YNFKEQ. The trim removed 3 bases at V and 5 bases at J, leaving 9 bases unmatched. This CDR3 is 17 amino acids long. Notes on this clone: As yet, its antigen is unknown.

Study results and limitations: In patients, TCRs were shared less clearly than in mice, and HLA may possibly be involved. Lesional scalp, notably in alopecia totalis/universalis, had clonality above that of normal scalp.

The researchers isolated CD4+ and CD8+ T cells from PBMCs by sorting. The sequencing template was cDNA reverse transcribed from extracted RNA. The method was immunoSEQ multiplex PCR; TCRdb's version includes in-frame clones alone and lacks a portion of them. The top ten clones hold under 8% of a sample with about 140,000 clones, roughly three fifths of them seen once. This sequence was found in a human donor with alopecia areata. The V and J genes are TRBV4-2 and TRBJ2-7; 14 bases are shared with TRBD2. The sequences come from CD4+ T cells sorted from blood, collected at week 0. Here the CDR3 reads CASSQASTSGGADEQYF. In DNA, the CDR3 is TGTGCCAGCAGCCAGGCCTCGACTAGCGGGGGGGCCGACGAGCAGTACTTC.